This T cell receptor (beta chain) was observed in a study of T-cell reconstitution after alpha-beta-depleted transplantation in children listed by TCRdb under 2016. Regarding the research as a whole: Using TCR repertoire profiling, the study followed T-cell immune reconstitution in a quantitative way in children after TCRalphabeta/CD19-depleted allogeneic hematopoietic cell transplantation.

The library came from PCR. Sequencing took place on an Illumina HiSeq 2500. TCR library preparation used molecular barcoding, with unique molecular identifiers applied to normalize quantification of the TCRbeta repertoire. TCRdb redid the processing of the public reads, applying fastp at Q25 and MiXCR, and retained in-frame beta chains. Records with the same CDR3 protein are collapsed into one entry carrying the most frequent genes and DNA. The sample profile shows around 530,000 distinct CDR3 sequences; 32% of them were found once. The ten top clones hold 2% to 3% of the sample. Worth noting for this clonotype: Its antigen specificity is not known. Base qualities are not recorded, but no much larger clone differs from it by a single base.

Trimming takes 8 bases off V and 6 bases off J; junction bases not matched to a gene: 14. Including cysteine and phenylalanine, the CDR3 has 16 amino acids. Only the CDR3 part of the read is kept: 48 bases, read in frame from the first base. The sequence was obtained from a human donor who donated a stem cell graft to a child with aplastic anemia. The sequences come from PBMCs from the stem cell graft donor, collected from the stem cell graft. The chain employs TRBV12-3 or TRBV12-4 and TRBJ1-1, and 11 bases in between align with TRBD1. The CDR3 region: CASGGQGAVSLAEAFF. The nucleotides are TGTGCCAGCGGAGGACAGGGGGCTGTTTCTCTAGCTGAAGCTTTCTTT.